Following are 15 T cell receptor beta chains from one sample sequenced in a study of CXCR3-negative and CXCR3-positive naive CD8 T cells. Through 5' RACE with UMI labels, the TRB cDNA libraries were prepared. No DNA is given; TCRdb re-called the 5' RACE reads and lists each CDR3 protein once. This repertoire includes some 120,000 distinct CDR3 sequences. These receptors have no known antigen. General study points: For CXCR3-positive naive cells, TRB CDR3s were more hydrophobic than those of CXCR3-negative naive cells.

The sequenced sample consisted of naive CXCR3+ CD8+ T cells from blood. Subset meaning: CD45RO-CCR7+CD27+CD95- naive CD8+ T cells expressing CXCR3 (TNR3+). All receptors come from a human donor in good health. Some clones in this sample may be carry-over from other donors' samples.

The CDR3 loop is CATGDRGFEGYTF. The chain joins TRBV2 to TRBJ1-2; without DNA, the TCRdb call of TRBD1 cannot be checked. The length of the CDR3 is 13 residues. Germline CDR1 SNHLY, CDR2 FYNNEI.

The chain combines TRBV6-2 or TRBV6-3 with TRBJ2-1; TCRdb reports TRBD2, a call that lacks DNA to check it against. This CDR3 region has 12 residues. CDR1 is MNHEY and CDR2 is SVGEGT in the germline V gene. CDR3 region: CASKTRVNEQFF.

V usage is TRBV7-2 and J usage is TRBJ1-4. CDR3 length: 15 amino acids. CDR1 is SGHTA, CDR2 FQGNSA, per germline. CDR3 sequence: CASRRGGHDNEKLFF. Full variable domain (rest looked up from reference TRBV7-2 and TRBJ1-4): GAGVSQSPSNKVTEKGKDVELRCDPISGHTALYWYRQSLGQGLEFLIYFQGNSAPDKSGLPSDRFSAERTGGSVSTLTIQRTQQEDSAVYLCASRRGGHDNEKLFFGSGTQLSVL.

This chain joins TRBV29-1 and TRBJ1-1; TCRdb selects TRBD1, and the lack of DNA leaves this call unchecked. In germline, CDR1 is SQVTM, CDR2 ANQGSEA. The CDR3 runs 13 residues. The CDR3: CSAWTGGITEAFF. The full variable domain, its missing parts supplied by reference TRBV29-1 and TRBJ1-1, is SAVISQKPSRDICQRGTSLTIQCQVDSQVTMMFWYRQQPGQSLTLIATANQGSEATYESGFVIDKFPISRPNLTFSTLTVSNMSPEDSSIYLCSAWTGGITEAFFGQGTRLTVV.

The chain carries TRBV28 and TRBJ2-2. CDR3 length equals 14 residues. The germline V gene encodes CDR1 MDHEN and CDR2 SYDVKM. CDR3: CASSLRLNTGELFF.

The chain joins TRBV6-5 to TRBJ1-1; TCRdb reports TRBD1, a call that lacks DNA to check it against. This CDR3 is built from 13 residues. Germline V gene sequence: CDR1 MNHEY, CDR2 SVGAGI. The CDR3 here is CASSYGGLAEAFF.

The V gene is TRBV7-9, the J gene TRBJ2-3; TCRdb proposes TRBD2, but this gene call is untestable without DNA. CDR3 size: 15 residues. Per the germline V gene, CDR1 is SEHNR and CDR2 is FQNEAQ (reference sequence). The CDR3 region is CASSSTSGNPDTPYF.

The rearrangement joins TRBV9 to TRBJ2-6; there is no DNA to check the TCRdb D call of TRBD1. Germline assignment: CDR1 SGDLS and CDR2 YYNGEE. This CDR3 contains 14 residues. The CDR3 loop is CASNRGSGANVLTF. The entire variable domain, with the rest obtained from reference TRBV9 and TRBJ2-6, is as follows: DSGVTQTPKHLITATGQRVTLRCSPRSGDLSVYWYQQSLDQGLQFLIQYYNGEERAKGNILERFSAQQFPDLHSELNLSSLELGDSALYFCASNRGSGANVLTFGAGSRLTVL.

V is TRBV20-1 and J is TRBJ1-2. Germline CDR1 is DFQATT and CDR2 is SNEGSKA (reference sequence). This CDR3 has 13 residues. The CDR3 protein is CSARTSKDYGYTF.

This chain connects TRBV12-3 or TRBV12-4 to TRBJ2-7; TCRdb gives TRBD1 as the D gene, but with no DNA this cannot be confirmed. The CDR3 spans 15 residues. The CDR3 is CASSRGGGIIFEQYF.

The chain recombines TRBV9 with TRBJ2-3. Germline-derived CDR1 and CDR2 are SGDLS and YYNGEE. The CDR3 loop spans 15 amino acids. CDR3 in amino acids: CASTGGAAGTDTQYF.

The CDR3 reads CSVVLENYGYTF. The chain recombines TRBV29-1 with TRBJ1-2. Germline V CDR1 and CDR2: SQVTM, ANQGSEA. CDR3 size: 12 residues.

This chain connects TRBV27 to TRBJ1-5; TCRdb indicates TRBD1, and absent DNA this call remains unverified. Germline V gene lookup returns CDR1 MNHEY and CDR2 SMNVEV (reference sequence). The length of the CDR3 is 13 residues. This CDR3 is CASSRTGLAPQHF.

The gene calls are TRBV9 and TRBJ1-5; TCRdb selects TRBD1, and the lack of DNA leaves this call unchecked. The CDR3 spans 13 residues. Germline loops: CDR1 SGDLS, CDR2 YYNGEE. The CDR3 sequence is CASSVEGGQPQHF.

This chain links TRBV10-3 with TRBJ1-5; TCRdb selects TRBD1, and the lack of DNA leaves this call unchecked. Germline V lookup: CDR1 ENHRY, CDR2 SYGVKD. CDR3 size: 16 residues. The CDR3 region is CAISDQGAGGNQPQHF.